The following is a TCR beta chain sequence with its context. The record originates from a study of blood T cell repertoires in COVID-19. How the authors handled the data: By means of reference gene primer amplification, nucleated cell counts were estimated. Sequencing was performed with immunoSEQ multiplex PCR; in TCRdb, only in-frame clones are kept and a portion is missing. The V and J calls and the clone size are those of that table, but D and trimming were determined from the DNA. The sample consists of 230,000 or so clones, 75% to 90% of them appearing once. The CDR3 length is 17 residues. The germline V gene has CDR1 SGHTA and CDR2 FQGNSA. V was shortened by 4 bases and J by 7 bases, with 23 bases between the two germline ends.

Sequenced: PBMCs or T cells enriched from blood (not recorded which). This chain connects TRBV7-2 to TRBJ2-1, with D tentatively TRBD2 (6 bases). This clonotype originated in a woman aged 40-49 years with acute COVID-19. CDR3 amino acids: CASSSSRRDSVRNEQFF. The DNA of the CDR3 is TGTGCCAGCAGCTCCAGTCGCCGGGACTCGGTAAGGAATGAGCAGTTCTTC. Supplemented by reference TRBV7-2 and TRBJ2-1, the full variable domain reads GAGVSQSPSNKVTEKGKDVELRCDPISGHTALYWYRQSLGQGLEFLIYFQGNSAPDKSGLPSDRFSAERTGGSVSTLTIQRTQQEDSAVYLCASSSSRRDSVRNEQFFGPGTRLTVL.